Following are 12 T cell receptor beta chains from one sample sequenced in a study of shared clonotypes between healthy human individuals. Assay used: immunoSEQ multiplex PCR; TCRdb lists only in-frame clones, some missing. The sample gives a few hundred thousand clones, about nine tenths of which show up once; 15% to 20% is in the top ten. The sequenced sample consisted of memory CD8+ T cells sorted from blood. The sample's subset: CD45RO+ cells pooled with CCR7-negative TemRA cells. The receptors derive from a young man in good health.

The table lists this clone with a count of one. The CDR3 DNA reads as TGCGCCAGCAGCCAATCCGTCGGGGAGCTGTTTTTT. Amino acid sequence: CASSQSVGELFF. The chain has TRBV5-1 and TRBJ2-2; unclear D gene. The germline V and J ends were trimmed by 4 bases and 7 bases, with 8 bases remaining between them. Germline lookup yields CDR1 SGHRS and CDR2 YFSETQ. This CDR3 has 12 residues.

This clone was recorded only once. The CDR3: CFSGIPGNEQFF. CDR3 in DNA: TGTTTCAGCGGGATTCCGGGCAATGAGCAGTTCTTC. The chain links TRBV19 to TRBJ2-1; TRBD2 agrees at 7 bases. Germline V CDR1 and CDR2: LNHDA, SQIVND (reference sequence). The CDR3 contains 12 residues.

J is TRBJ2-7 and V is TRBV7-6; the match to TRBD2 covers 9 bases. The CDR3 extends over 15 amino acids. With 2 bases clipped from V and 3 bases from J, the junction kept 5 bases outside the gene matches. The germline gives CDR1 SGHVS, CDR2 FNYEAQ. This chain's CDR3 is CASSLKVAGDYEQYF. The CDR3 bases are TGTGCCAGCAGCTTAAAGGTAGCGGGGGACTACGAGCAGTACTTC.

The V and J genes are TRBV28 and TRBJ1-5, with 8 positions matching TRBD1. The CDR3 covers 14 residues. The trim removed 6 bases at V and 4 bases at J, leaving 5 bases unmatched. Germline V lookup: CDR1 MDHEN, CDR2 SYDVKM. This CDR3 reads CASSLQGANQPQHF. For the CDR3, the DNA is TGTGCCAGCAGCCTCCAGGGGGCTAATCAGCCCCAGCATTTT.

V gene TRBV7-9 combines with J gene TRBJ2-2; D remains ambiguous. CDR1 SEHNR and CDR2 FQNEAQ come from the germline V gene (reference sequence). Trimming removed 6 bases from V and 0 bases from J, with 8 bases in between. The CDR3 has 14 residues. This CDR3 reads CASRAAANTGELFF. The CDR3 DNA sequence: TGTGCCAGCAGGGCCGCGGCGAACACCGGGGAGCTGTTTTTT.

With respect to this clone: The sample contains more than one DNA sequence encoding this CDR3. The chain uses TRBV4-1 and TRBJ2-1; D might be TRBD1 or TRBD2, each matching 5 bases. V was trimmed by 0 bases and J by 7 bases, leaving 7 bases between them. The length of the CDR3 is 13 residues. Germline V gives CDR1 MGHRA, CDR2 YSYEKL. As DNA, the CDR3 is TGCGCCAGCAGCCAAGAGAGGGGTAATGAGCAGTTCTTC. This encodes CASSQERGNEQFF.

In regard to this clone: One base away lies a much larger clone, so this may be a sequencing read error. The V and J genes are TRBV2 and TRBJ2-1, with no clear D. Germline values: CDR1 SNHLY, CDR2 FYNNEI. This CDR3 comprises 10 residues. Trimming removed 8 bases at V and 5 bases at J, with 4 bases between. CDR3 nucleotide sequence: TGTGCCAGCGGTAACAATGAGCAGTTCTTC. Its translation: CASGNNEQFF.

This chain links TRBV5-4 with TRBJ2-1; the D is unclear. This CDR3 has 16 residues. Trimming left V 4 bases short and J 0 bases short, with 14 bases between. CDR1 SGHNT and CDR2 YYREEE come from the germline V gene (reference sequence). CDR3 nucleotides: TGTGCCAGCAGCCCCTCCGCCCCGAGCTCCTACAATGAGCAGTTCTTC. It yields the protein CASSPSAPSSYNEQFF.

The chain has TRBV4-3 and TRBJ2-7, with D maybe TRBD1 (6 bases). Germline V gene lookup returns CDR1 LGHNA and CDR2 YSLEER. With 0 bases removed from V and 6 bases from J, the gap between germline ends came to 18 bases. The CDR3 is 16 amino acids. The DNA for the CDR3 is TGCGCCAGCAGCCAAGAGTGGGACACCCTCGGTGGCGAGCAGTACTTC. This sequence encodes CASSQEWDTLGGEQYF.

The V call is TRBV7-9, the J call TRBJ2-5; TRBD2 agrees at 10 bases. V dropped 1 base and J dropped 1; count of bases not matched to a gene: 3. CDR3 length: 16 amino acids. The germline gives CDR1 SEHNR, CDR2 FQNEAQ (reference sequence). The CDR3 loop reads CASSLGPSGSQETQYF. CDR3 DNA sequence: TGTGCCAGCAGCTTAGGGCCTAGCGGGAGCCAAGAGACCCAGTACTTC.

This clone was observed many times. The chain couples TRBV6-5 to TRBJ1-2; TRBD1 might be the D (6 bases). Germline values: CDR1 MNHEY, CDR2 SVGAGI. Trimming cost V 8 bases and J 7 bases, with 14 bases left between them. This CDR3 contains 12 residues. DNA of the CDR3: TGTGCCAGCGGGATTAGGGGGGGTGGCTACACCTTC. This translates into CASGIRGGGYTF.

The rearrangement uses TRBV4-3 and TRBJ2-7, with D unclear. The CDR3 has 14 residues. Trimming took off 4 bases at V and 4 bases at J, with 14 bases between the two ends. The germline V gene has CDR1 LGHNA and CDR2 YSLEER. The CDR3, as DNA: TGCGCCAGCAGCCCGACCACGCAAGGGTACGAGCAGTACTTC. It is translated as CASSPTTQGYEQYF.